These 19 T cell receptor beta chains share one sample of origin, sequenced in a study of T cell changes during pregnancy in multiple sclerosis (dated by TCRdb to the late 2010s). The protocol used for the library was the immunoSEQ multiplex PCR assay. The clones in this table, taken by TCRdb from immuneACCESS, are in-frame only. Not every clone is retained; where verified, under half of the shortfall comes from an unresolved V gene, and the cause of the rest is unknown. This sample lists 75,000 to 95,000 clones; around 92% were detected once. Of the sample, around 2% falls within the top ten clones. Sequenced material: peripheral blood, taken after pregnancy. The receptors shown here come from a female donor with multiple sclerosis, enrolled in a pregnancy study.

This chain joins TRBV2 and TRBJ1-2; D is possibly TRBD1 (6 bases). In germline, CDR1 is SNHLY, CDR2 FYNNEI. V gave up 4 bases and J gave up 5 bases, with 8 bases separating them. The CDR3 sequence is 12 residues long. CDR3 DNA: TGTGCCAGCAGTGCTCAGGGGTATGGCTACACCTTC. Protein sequence: CASSAQGYGYTF.

V usage is TRBV10-2 and J usage is TRBJ1-6; no reliable D call. Germline CDR1 reads WSHSY; CDR2 reads SAAADI. Trimming took 7 bases from V and 3 from J, leaving 7 bases between them. The CDR3 spans 13 residues. CDR3 nucleotide sequence: TGCGCCAGCAAGGCGGACTATAATTCACCCCTCCACTTT. Translating gives CASKADYNSPLHF.

V gene TRBV11-3 combines with J gene TRBJ2-7; weak D call: TRBD1 (5 bases). V lost 5 bases and J 3 bases, leaving 11 bases between the germline ends. Germline V lookup: CDR1 SGHNT, CDR2 YENEEA. This CDR3 has 13 amino acids. The CDR3 protein is CASSKLTGYEQYF. The CDR3 coding sequence is TGTGCCAGCAGCAAACTTACAGGCTACGAGCAGTACTTC.

The chain couples TRBV6-1 to TRBJ2-7, with 8 bases identical to TRBD2. The CDR3 sequence is 17 residues long. Per the germline V gene, CDR1 is MNHNS and CDR2 is SASEGT. J was trimmed by 0 bases and V by 2 bases; bases with no gene match: 9. CDR3: CASSERRSSGYSYEQYF. In DNA, the CDR3 is TGTGCCAGCAGTGAAAGGAGGTCTAGCGGGTACTCCTACGAGCAGTACTTC.

This chain connects TRBV27 to TRBJ2-7, with D tentatively TRBD2 (6 bases). V lost 3 bases and J 3 bases, leaving 12 bases between the germline ends. Germline V gives CDR1 MNHEY, CDR2 SMNVEV (reference sequence). The CDR3 consists of 14 residues. The DNA of the CDR3 is TGTGCCAGCAGTTTCAAGCGGGCCAACTACGAGCAGTACTTC. Translation: CASSFKRANYEQYF.

The chain uses TRBV5-1 and TRBJ2-7; no clear D gene. The V gene's germline CDR1 is SGHRS and CDR2 YFSETQ. This CDR3 is built from 14 residues. Trimming stripped 1 base from V and 1 base from J, with 9 bases between. DNA of the CDR3: TGCGCCAGCAGCTTGCGCCAAGCGTCCTACGAGCAGTACTTC. It translates to CASSLRQASYEQYF.

The DNA for the CDR3 is TGTGCCAGCAGCTCGACGACAGGGCTCACAGATACGCAGTATTTT. Protein sequence: CASSSTTGLTDTQYF. The chain has TRBV7-9 and TRBJ2-3; 7 bases fit TRBD1. The CDR3 is made up of 15 amino acids. The germline CDR1 and CDR2 sequences are SEHNR and FQNEAQ (reference sequence). Trimming cost V 4 bases and J 2 bases; bases outside gene matches: 6.

The V gene is TRBV4-3, the J gene TRBJ1-5, with 10 positions matching TRBD1. J lost 6 bases, V lost 4 bases, and 3 bases had no gene match. Germline V gives CDR1 LGHNA, CDR2 YSLEER. The CDR3 sequence is 14 residues long. The CDR3 DNA follows: TGCGCCAGCAGCCCGGACAGGGGGTCTCAGCCCCAGCATTTT. Protein sequence: CASSPDRGSQPQHF.

V and J are TRBV7-8 and TRBJ2-1, with D possibly matching TRBD2 (7 bases). The CDR3 is 17 amino acids. The germline gives CDR1 SGHVS, CDR2 FQNEAQ. V was trimmed by 5 bases and J by 3 bases, leaving 20 bases between them. The CDR3 nucleotides read TGTGCCAGCAGCCCGGCAAGGGGGGGGACTCACTACAATGAGCAGTTCTTC. Its translation is CASSPARGGTHYNEQFF.

This sequence joins TRBV9 and TRBJ1-1; D is possibly TRBD1 (6 bases). V was cut by 0 bases and J by 4 bases, with 10 bases left in between. The CDR3 has 14 residues. Germline CDR1 SGDLS, CDR2 YYNGEE. The CDR3 is CASSVAGQGTEAFF. DNA for the CDR3: TGTGCCAGCAGCGTAGCGGGACAAGGCACTGAAGCTTTCTTT.

This chain links TRBV7-9 with TRBJ2-1, with 13 bases that match TRBD2. V lost 5 bases, J lost 7 bases, and 8 bases stayed unmatched. The germline V gene has CDR1 SEHNR and CDR2 FQNEAQ (reference sequence). The CDR3 has 16 residues. Here the CDR3 DNA reads TGTGCCAGCAGCCCCGGGACTAGCGGGACTTGGAATGAGCAGTTCTTC. This translates into CASSPGTSGTWNEQFF.

V gene TRBV19 combines with J gene TRBJ1-2; the match to TRBD1 covers 8 bases. V shed 5 bases and J 7 bases; nucleotides not matched to a gene: 12. Germline V gene data show CDR1 as LNHDA and CDR2 as SQIVND (reference sequence). The CDR3 spans 15 residues. CDR3 amino acids: CASSSRTGIMFGYTF. DNA of the CDR3: TGTGCCAGTAGTTCCCGGACAGGGATTATGTTTGGCTACACCTTC. The complete variable domain, with remaining parts taken from reference TRBV19 and TRBJ1-2, reads DGGITQSPKYLFRKEGQNVTLSCEQNLNHDAMYWYRQDPGQGLRLIYYSQIVNDFQKGDIAEGYSVSREKKESFPLTVTSAQKNPTAFYLCASSSRTGIMFGYTFGSGTRLTVV.

The chain uses TRBV7-3 and TRBJ1-2; the match to TRBD1 covers 9 bases. Germline CDR1 reads SGHTA; CDR2 reads FQGTGA. Trimming at V came to 4 bases and at J to 0 bases, leaving 6 bases not matched to a gene. This CDR3 comprises 16 residues. The CDR3 DNA sequence: TGTGCCAGCAGCTCTACGGGACAGGGCCCTAACTATGGCTACACCTTC. Residues: CASSSTGQGPNYGYTF.

This clone came up once. The rearrangement joins TRBV5-1 to TRBJ2-5; TRBD2 aligns across 13 bases. CDR1 and CDR2 from the germline V gene are SGHRS and YFSETQ. CDR3 size: 15 residues. The trim removed 3 bases at V and 6 bases at J, leaving 5 bases unmatched. CDR3 in amino acids: CASSSGTSGTKTQYF. The CDR3 DNA reads TGCGCCAGCAGCTCCGGGACTAGCGGGACAAAGACCCAGTACTTC.

The chain is built from TRBV29-1 and TRBJ1-2; 9 nucleotides line up with TRBD1. The CDR3 sequence is 12 residues long. V lost 6 bases, J lost 8 bases, and 7 bases stayed unmatched. Per germline, CDR1 SQVTM and CDR2 ANQGSEA. Written as DNA, the CDR3 is TGCAGCGTCTCACAGGGGGCGGGAGGCTACACCTTC. It translates to CSVSQGAGGYTF.

The chain uses TRBV7-9 and TRBJ2-7, with D possibly being TRBD1 (5 bases). Trimming left V 5 bases short and J 2 bases short, with 16 bases between. Germline V lookup: CDR1 SEHNR, CDR2 FQNEAQ (reference sequence). CDR3 length equals 15 residues. In nucleotides, the CDR3 is TGTGCCAGCAGCGCCTCGGCAGGGTATCCCTACGAGCAGTACTTC. This translates into CASSASAGYPYEQYF.

The gene calls are TRBV11-2 and TRBJ2-7; 7 bases are shared with TRBD2. Trimming at V came to 0 bases and at J to 3 bases, leaving 8 bases not matched to a gene. CDR1 and CDR2 from the germline V gene are SGHAT and FQNNGV. The CDR3 length is 16 residues. CDR3 in DNA: TGTGCCAGCAGCTTAGATCATTGGGGAGGGGTCTACGAGCAGTACTTC. Translated, it gives CASSLDHWGGVYEQYF.

The rearrangement links TRBV27 to TRBJ2-1, with D maybe TRBD1 (5 bases). The germline CDR1 and CDR2 sequences are MNHEY and SMNVEV (reference sequence). V dropped 4 bases and J dropped 8 bases, with 12 bases sitting between them. The CDR3 is 13 amino acids. The CDR3 region has the DNA TGTGCCAGCAGTTATTCGGGCAGGGATGAGCAGTTCTTC. Translation gives CASSYSGRDEQFF.

The chain employs TRBV4-1 and TRBJ2-7; D is perhaps TRBD2 (5 bases). Germline CDR1 reads MGHRA; CDR2 reads YSYEKL. The CDR3 totals 15 residues. V was trimmed by 1 base and J by 7 bases, leaving 17 bases between them. The CDR3 DNA reads TGCGCCAGCAGCCAAGTTTCAGAAGCCTCGGGGGAGCAGTACTTC. Translated: CASSQVSEASGEQYF.